These T cell receptor beta chains were read from a single sample in a study of immune evolution from preneoplasia to lung adenocarcinoma. Data came from immunoSEQ multiplex PCR; TCRdb stores just in-frame clones and leaves some out. The sample lists thousands of clones, about 80% occurring once. Sequenced sample: FFPE minimally invasive lung adenocarcinoma tissue. These receptors all come from a person aged 65 to 79 with lung adenocarcinoma. CDR3s leave out the opening cysteine and the closing phenylalanine or tryptophan.

J gene | V gene | CDR3 protein
TRBJ2-2 | TRBV7-3 | ASSQGTSWGGELF
TRBJ1-1 | TRBV5-4 | ASSLGGGTEAF
TRBJ2-3 | TRBV7-9 | ASSLSSGAPDTQY
TRBJ1-5 | TRBV4-1 | ASSMQGHQPQH
TRBJ1-2 | TRBV7-9 | ASSLVGDGYYGYT
TRBJ1-5 | TRBV10-2 | ASSENGQAQPQH
TRBJ1-1 | TRBV28 | ASSLVRGRTEAF
TRBJ2-1 | TRBV6-5 | ASSYVSRSEQF
TRBJ2-1 | TRBV19 | ASRGLDTYNEQF
TRBJ1-3 | TRBV25-1 | ASSFPLTVLDGNTIY
TRBJ2-1 | TRBV5-1 | ASSLAGGNEQF
TRBJ2-7 | TRBV28 | ASGFYEQY
TRBJ2-1 | TRBV29-1 | SVHRDPNTNEQF
TRBJ1-2 | TRBV27 | ASSTGPSNYGYT
TRBJ1-2 | TRBV11-2 | ASRHITGDGYGYT
TRBJ1-2 | TRBV5-6 | ASSGTDRATFYGYT
TRBJ2-6 | TRBV7-3 | ASRRDRDSSGANVLT
TRBJ1-3 | TRBV19 | ASSIAGGAGNTIY
TRBJ2-1 | TRBV7-9 | ASSPGTSEYNEQF
TRBJ2-1 | TRBV2 | ASRPPGVGGTNEQF
TRBJ2-4 | TRBV28 | ASSPLRNLAKNIQY
TRBJ1-5 | TRBV7-8 | AGSVDRDRGQPQH
TRBJ1-1 | TRBV2 | ASGPITEAF
TRBJ1-6 | TRBV25-1 | ATRDGHNSPLH
TRBJ2-3 | TRBV5-1 | ASSPGTGFTDTQY
TRBJ2-2 | TRBV5-1 | ASSLPGSTGELF
TRBJ2-3 | TRBV15 | ATSRDRLAGNTDTQY
TRBJ1-1 | TRBV5-1 | ASSPRQGLNTEAF
TRBJ1-4 | TRBV30 | AWSGGWAGQANEKLF
TRBJ1-1 | TRBV27 | ASSFTTWHEAF
TRBJ2-7 | TRBV11-2 | ASSSVKAYEQY
TRBJ1-1 | TRBV29-1 | SVDLGRTEAF
TRBJ1-5 | TRBV6-5 | ASSPTGTFGQPQH
TRBJ1-1 | TRBV4-1 | ASSQDPPPNTEAF
TRBJ1-5 | TRBV7-2 | ASSVRGQPQH
TRBJ1-5 | TRBV7-9 | ASSQDRVGNQPQH
TRBJ2-1 | TRBV4-1 | ASSQGTSHDNEQF
TRBJ2-7 | TRBV2 | ASSETSGGGEQY
TRBJ2-3 | TRBV9 | ASSAGQRLTDTQY
TRBJ2-2 | TRBV9 | ASSLSGTSGNTGELF
TRBJ2-1 | TRBV5-5 | ASSFSGRGWGGEQF
TRBJ2-7 | TRBV28 | ASSLGGPTYEQY
TRBJ1-5 | TRBV25-1 | ASSEGDNQPQH